Listed below are T cell receptor beta chains from one sample, sequenced in a study of blood T cell repertoires in COVID-19. Assay: immunoSEQ multiplex PCR; the TCRdb copy retains only in-frame clones and omits some. This sample has some 360,000 clones, with roughly 89% found just once. The sequenced material came from peripheral blood. These receptors originate from an older woman with COVID-19, enrolled during active disease. The CDR3 runs from the conserved cysteine through the conserved F or W. D genes are given only for firm matches. The listing skips clone size in some rows; elsewhere it reads once, few, many or a size class.

TRBJ2-3 | 15 | TRBD2 | TRBV6-5 | - | TGTGCCAGCATGGGACTAGCGGGGGCTGAGGATACGCAGTATTTT | CASMGLAGAEDTQYF
TRBJ2-3 | 16 | - | TRBV9 | - | TGTGCCAGCAGCGTATCTACAGGGCAAAGCACAGATACGCAGTATTTT | CASSVSTGQSTDTQYF
TRBJ1-4 | 16 | - | TRBV15 | - | TGTGCCACCAGCAGAGGATTAGGGGGTGCTAATGAAAAACTGTTTTTT | CATSRGLGGANEKLFF
TRBJ2-7 | 12 | - | TRBV24-1 | - | TGTGCCACCAGTGATTCCATAGGGGTGCAGTACTTC | CATSDSIGVQYF
TRBJ1-1 | 12 | - | TRBV11-2 | once | TGTGCCAGCAGCCCGTCCGGGACTGAAGCTTTCTTT | CASSPSGTEAFF
TRBJ2-5 | 15 | - | TRBV12-2 | - | TGTGCAAGTCGCTTGGGAGGGAGTTGGCAAGAGACCCAGTACTTC | CASRLGGSWQETQYF
TRBJ1-5 | 15 | TRBD1 | TRBV2 | - | TGTGCCAGCCTTCCGGGACAGGTGGGCAATCAGCCCCAGCATTTT | CASLPGQVGNQPQHF
TRBJ1-2 | 13 | - | TRBV7-9 | - | TGTGCCGGACACGGGCTGCCAGGGGTAGGCTACACCTTC | CAGHGLPGVGYTF
TRBJ2-3 | 16 | TRBD2 | TRBV5-1 | - | TGCGCCAGCAGCTCCTTAGCGGGGGGGAGCACAGATACGCAGTATTTT | CASSSLAGGSTDTQYF
TRBJ2-3 | 12 | TRBD2 | TRBV6-5 | - | TGTGCCAGCGGAACAGGACTAGCGGGGTTGTATTTT | CASGTGLAGLYF
TRBJ1-2 | 14 | TRBD1 | TRBV5-1 | - | TGCGCCAGCAGCCCACAGGGGAGGAGCTATGGCTACACCTTC | CASSPQGRSYGYTF
TRBJ1-1 | 13 | - | TRBV7-3 | - | TGTGCCAGCAGCTTAGGGCAGCGGACTGAAGCTTTCTTT | CASSLGQRTEAFF
TRBJ1-6 | 15 | - | TRBV18 | - | TGTGCCAGCTCACCACCGGGACACATTAATTCACCCCTCCACTTT | CASSPPGHINSPLHF
TRBJ2-7 | 13 | TRBD1 | TRBV19 | - | TGTGCCAGTAAGCCGGGACAGGGTTACGAGCAGTACTTC | CASKPGQGYEQYF
TRBJ1-6 | 15 | - | TRBV28 | once | TGTGCCAGCAGCGAAGGGGGCTCCTATAATTCACCCCTCCACTTT | CASSEGGSYNSPLHF
TRBJ1-2 | 14 | TRBD1 | TRBV19 | - | TGTGCCAGTAGTTTACGCGGGACAGTTTATGGCTACACCTTC | CASSLRGTVYGYTF
TRBJ2-3 | 18 | - | TRBV4-2 | - | TGTGCCAGCAGCCAGAACCCCCCCGGACCAGGGGGCACAGATACGCAGTATTTT | CASSQNPPGPGGTDTQYF
TRBJ1-3 | 13 | - | TRBV11-3 | - | TGTGCCAGCCGGGTTCGGCCCGGAAACACCATATATTTT | CASRVRPGNTIYF
TRBJ1-2 | 20 | - | TRBV6-1 | - | TGTGCCAGCAGTGAAGTAGGTTCGTCAACAGGGACATTAACAAACTATGGCTACACCTTC | CASSEVGSSTGTLTNYGYTF
TRBJ1-2 | 18 | TRBD1 | TRBV7-2 | - | TGTGCCAGCAGCTTAGAGGTGTCACAGGGGTTACCATTCTATGGCTACACCTTC | CASSLEVSQGLPFYGYTF
TRBJ1-2 | 11 | - | TRBV28 | - | TGTGCCAGCAGTCACACCTATGGCTACACCTTC | CASSHTYGYTF
TRBJ2-7 | 14 | TRBD1 | TRBV7-9 | - | TGTGCCAGCAGTTTCTCGAGACAGGGATACGAGCAGTACTTC | CASSFSRQGYEQYF
TRBJ1-1 | 12 | TRBD1 | TRBV7-9 | - | TGTGCCAGCAGCTCGGGACAGAGTGAAGCTTTCTTT | CASSSGQSEAFF
TRBJ1-6 | 16 | - | TRBV25-1 | once | TGTGCCAGCAGTGAGGCAGGCAGCTCCTATAATTCACCCCTCCACTTT | CASSEAGSSYNSPLHF
TRBJ1-1 | 13 | - | TRBV29-1 | - | TGCAGCGGCGAGGGGGTGACGAACACTGAAGCTTTCTTT | CSGEGVTNTEAFF
TRBJ2-3 | 14 | - | TRBV6-2/TRBV6-3 | - | TGTGCCAGCAGACCTGGCGGAGCCACAGATACGCAGTATTTT | CASRPGGATDTQYF
TRBJ2-2 | 15 | - | TRBV5-6 | medium-sized | TGTGCCAGCAGCTTGATGACACATGGGACCGGGGAGCTGTTTTTT | CASSLMTHGTGELFF
TRBJ1-1 | 13 | - | TRBV10-3 | - | TGTGCCATCAAGGGCAGGGTGAACACTGAAGCTTTCTTT | CAIKGRVNTEAFF
TRBJ1-1 | 13 | - | TRBV15 | - | TGTGCCACCAGCAGAGATCCGGCAGGCCCCGTTGGATGG | CATSRDPAGPVGW
TRBJ1-5 | 14 | TRBD1 | TRBV30 | - | TGTGCCTGGAGTGTACAAGGGGGCGATCAGCCCCAGCATTTT | CAWSVQGGDQPQHF
TRBJ2-5 | 16 | TRBD2 | TRBV10-2 | - | TGCGCCAGCAGTGAGTCCCCAGCGGGGGGGAGGAAGACCCAGTACTTC | CASSESPAGGRKTQYF
TRBJ2-1 | 16 | - | TRBV19 | - | TGTGCCAGTAGTCGCCTCAGGGAAGCCTCCTACAATGAGCAGTTCTTC | CASSRLREASYNEQFF
TRBJ1-6 | 15 | - | TRBV28 | - | TGTGCCAGCACATACGGGGTTAAGCGCAGTTCACCCCTCCACTTT | CASTYGVKRSSPLHF
TRBJ1-5 | 14 | TRBD1 | TRBV27 | - | TGTGCCAGCAGTTTTCGACAGGGGAGGCAGCCCCAGCATTTT | CASSFRQGRQPQHF
TRBJ1-2 | 14 | - | TRBV27 | - | TGTGCCAGCAGTTCATTGACAGCGGGCTATGGCTACACCTTC | CASSSLTAGYGYTF
TRBJ2-5 | 16 | - | TRBV6-5 | - | TGTGCCAGCAGTTACTCGAGCCGCGGGGTGAAGGAGACCCAGTACTTC | CASSYSSRGVKETQYF
TRBJ2-4 | 15 | - | TRBV4-2 | - | TGTGCCAGCAGCCAAGATTTTCGGACAAGAAACATTCAGTACTTC | CASSQDFRTRNIQYF
TRBJ1-5 | 13 | - | TRBV19 | - | TGTGCCAGTAGTAATTTCCAGAATCAGCCCCAGCATTTT | CASSNFQNQPQHF
TRBJ1-1 | 13 | - | TRBV28 | - | TGTGCCAGCAGTTTTAAATCTTTGACTGAAGCTTTCTTT | CASSFKSLTEAFF
TRBJ2-7 | 14 | TRBD1 | TRBV11-2 | - | TGTGCCAGCAGCTTAGGGACAGGGCCCTACGAGCAGTACTTC | CASSLGTGPYEQYF
TRBJ1-2 | 15 | - | TRBV7-3 | - | TGTGCCAGCAGCCCCCAAAGTGGGCCTTCCTATGGCTACACCTTC | CASSPQSGPSYGYTF
TRBJ1-2 | 14 | - | TRBV7-9 | - | TGTGCCAGCAGCTTAGTGCGGCTCCCATATGGCTACACCTTC | CASSLVRLPYGYTF
TRBJ2-5 | 15 | - | TRBV29-1 | - | TGCAGCGCTGGCCCGGCCCAGGTGTGGTCAGAGACCCAGTACTTC | CSAGPAQVWSETQYF
TRBJ1-5 | 16 | - | TRBV7-9 | - | TGTGCCAGCAGCTACCACCGCGGAGGCGTTCATCAGCCCCAGCATTTT | CASSYHRGGVHQPQHF
TRBJ2-7 | 15 | - | TRBV5-1 | - | TGCGCCAGCAGCTTTCAGCCAGGGATAGCCTACGAGCAGTACTTC | CASSFQPGIAYEQYF
TRBJ2-5 | 12 | - | TRBV6-5 | - | TGTGCCAGCAGTTCCTTCAGGGAGACCCAGTACTTC | CASSSFRETQYF
TRBJ2-1 | 14 | TRBD2 | TRBV25-1 | - | TGTGCCAGCAGTGAGGCTAGCGGGGGGGGTGAGCAGTTCTTC | CASSEASGGGEQFF
TRBJ2-2 | 15 | - | TRBV19 | - | TGTGCCAGTAAACAGACAGCTCTGAGCACCGGGGAGCTGTTTTTT | CASKQTALSTGELFF
TRBJ1-6 | 15 | - | TRBV7-8 | - | TGTGCCAGCAGCGGCACAGGGTCCACTAATTCACCCCTCCACTTT | CASSGTGSTNSPLHF
TRBJ1-4 | 15 | TRBD1 | TRBV25-1 | - | TGTGCCAGCAGTGATCAGGACAGGGCTCTGGAAAAACTGTTTTTT | CASSDQDRALEKLFF
TRBJ2-7 | 18 | - | TRBV4-1 | - | TGCGCCAGCAGCCTCCCCCCTTCCGGGACAATGGGCTCCTACGAGCAGTACTTC | CASSLPPSGTMGSYEQYF
TRBJ1-2 | 15 | TRBD1 | TRBV6-5 | - | TGTGCCAGCAGTTCCCCCCCTACAGGGGCCTATGGCTACACCTTC | CASSSPPTGAYGYTF
TRBJ1-1 | 14 | TRBD1 | TRBV28 | - | TGTGCCAGCAGTTTGCCAGGGGGGAACACTGAAGCTTTCTTT | CASSLPGGNTEAFF
TRBJ2-7 | 15 | - | TRBV6-5 | - | TGTGCCAGCACCGAACGAGGGTTCTCAAACTACGAGCAGTACTTC | CASTERGFSNYEQYF
TRBJ1-1 | 15 | - | TRBV5-1 | - | TGCGCCAGCAGCCGACAGGTTACGGGGAACACTGAAGCTTTCTTT | CASSRQVTGNTEAFF